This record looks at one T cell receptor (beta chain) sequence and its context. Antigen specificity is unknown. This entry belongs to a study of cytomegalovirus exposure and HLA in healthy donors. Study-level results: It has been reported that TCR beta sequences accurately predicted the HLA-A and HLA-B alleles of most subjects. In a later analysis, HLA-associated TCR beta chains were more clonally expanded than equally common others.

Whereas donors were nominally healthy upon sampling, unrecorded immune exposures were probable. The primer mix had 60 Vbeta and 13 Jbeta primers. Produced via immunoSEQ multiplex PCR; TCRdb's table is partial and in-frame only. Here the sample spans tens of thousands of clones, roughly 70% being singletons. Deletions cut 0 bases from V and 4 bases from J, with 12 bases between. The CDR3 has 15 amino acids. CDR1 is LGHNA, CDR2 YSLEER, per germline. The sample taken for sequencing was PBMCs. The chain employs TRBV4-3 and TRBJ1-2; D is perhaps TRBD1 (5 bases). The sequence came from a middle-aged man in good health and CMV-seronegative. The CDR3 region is CASSQEVGLGYGYTF. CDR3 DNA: TGCGCCAGCAGCCAAGAAGTGGGGCTAGGCTATGGCTACACCTTC.